The 20 T cell receptor beta chains listed next were all sequenced from one sample in a study of T cell responses to AZD1222 COVID-19 vaccine. The data were produced by immunoSEQ multiplex PCR, yet TCRdb's version contains in-frame clones alone and is incomplete. Here the sample spans around 95,000 clones, 88% being singletons. The specimen comprised peripheral blood, sampled on day 0 of AZD1222 vaccination. These receptors all stem from an adult in good health.

This clone has only a few counts. Here the CDR3 DNA reads TGTGCCTGGAGTAAGGACAGGGGGAGCACAGATACGCAGTATTTT. Translating gives CAWSKDRGSTDTQYF. V is TRBV30 and J is TRBJ2-3, with TRBD1 matching over 10 bases. Germline values: CDR1 GTSNPN, CDR2 SVGIG (reference sequence). CDR3 length: 15 amino acids. The ends lost 2 bases at V and 0 bases at J; junction bases unmatched: 2.

The chain combines TRBV7-3 with TRBJ2-2, with 10 bases matching TRBD2. Trimming at V came to 6 bases and at J to 6 bases, leaving 7 bases not matched to a gene. The CDR3 sequence is 15 residues long. Germline loops: CDR1 SGHTA, CDR2 FQGTGA. The CDR3 spells CASSSVAGGPGELFF. DNA for the CDR3: TGTGCCAGCAGTTCCGTAGCGGGAGGACCCGGGGAGCTGTTTTTT.

This sequence joins TRBV15 and TRBJ1-3; D might be TRBD1 (5 bases). Germline V lookup: CDR1 LNHNV, CDR2 YYDKDF (reference sequence). V was trimmed by 1 base and J by 2 bases, leaving 15 bases between them. The CDR3 is 17 residues long. The CDR3 nucleotides are TGTGCCACCAGCAGAGGGCAGGGCTTTTCGGCTGGAAACACCATATATTTT. Its protein is CATSRGQGFSAGNTIYF.

The V call is TRBV29-1, the J call TRBJ1-2; TRBD1 is a possible D gene (6 bases). Looked up from germline, CDR1 is SQVTM and CDR2 is ANQGSEA. This CDR3 is 13 amino acids long. With 0 bases removed from V and 7 bases from J, the gap between germline ends came to 12 bases. This CDR3 reads CSVEEQGPFGYTF. In DNA, the CDR3 is TGCAGCGTTGAAGAACAGGGCCCTTTTGGCTACACCTTC.

This rearrangement joins TRBV5-4 to TRBJ2-1; tentative D call: TRBD2 (6 bases). V was clipped by 4 bases and J by 8 bases, with 22 bases between them. CDR3 size: 16 residues. Germline-derived CDR1 and CDR2 are SGHNT and YYREEE (reference sequence). The CDR3 DNA reads as TGTGCCAGCAGCCACGGTGGGGGAGGTCTTGGGTATGAGCAGTTCTTC. Translated: CASSHGGGGLGYEQFF.

Here the CDR3 DNA reads TGTGCCAGCAGGGGCCGGGACACCTACGAGACCCAGTACTTC. Residues: CASRGRDTYETQYF. The V and J genes are TRBV28 and TRBJ2-5; D perhaps matches TRBD1 (6 bases). With 6 bases removed from V and 5 bases from J, the gap between germline ends came to 16 bases. This CDR3 region has 14 residues. Germline V gene sequence: CDR1 MDHEN, CDR2 SYDVKM.

V is TRBV30 and J is TRBJ2-1; D is unclear. Germline assignment: CDR1 GTSNPN and CDR2 SVGIG (reference sequence). CDR3 length: 14 residues. V was shortened by 4 bases and J by 0 bases, with 10 bases between the two germline ends. The CDR3 region is CAWTTASSYNEQFF. CDR3 nucleotide sequence: TGTGCCTGGACGACTGCTAGCTCCTACAATGAGCAGTTCTTC.

The CDR3 is CASSSISQGNGGYTF. The DNA for the CDR3 is TGTGCCAGCAGCTCGATATCACAGGGAAACGGTGGCTACACCTTC. The rearrangement uses TRBV5-4 and TRBJ1-2; the D gene is possibly TRBD1 (6 bases). V was pared by 3 bases and J by 7 bases, with 19 bases between. The CDR3 extends over 15 amino acids. Per the germline V gene, CDR1 is SGHNT and CDR2 is YYREEE (reference sequence).

The chain carries TRBV5-1 and TRBJ2-7; the D call may be TRBD1 or TRBD2 (6 bases each). CDR3 size: 14 residues. Trimming removed 3 bases at V and 7 bases at J, with 17 bases between. Germline CDR1 and CDR2: SGHRS and YFSETQ. For the CDR3, the DNA is TGCGCCAGCAGCTATGACCGGGGGCTGGAAGAGCAGTACTTC. Translating gives CASSYDRGLEEQYF.

The chain links TRBV5-6 to TRBJ2-1; the D is unclear. V lost 4 bases, J lost 8 bases, and 16 bases lay in between. The CDR3 has 14 amino acids. Germline V CDR1 and CDR2: SGHDT, YYEEEE. CDR3 sequence reads: CASSTRDFLYEQFF. The CDR3 DNA reads as TGTGCCAGCAGCACGAGAGATTTCTTGTATGAGCAGTTCTTC.

The chain uses TRBV27 and TRBJ2-5, with 7 bases lining up with TRBD2. CDR1 is MNHEY, CDR2 SMNVEV, per germline (reference sequence). V trimming: 4 bases; J trimming: 5 bases; junction bases outside the gene matches: 10. CDR3 length: 15 residues. The chain's CDR3 is CASSYSLGGRETQYF. Written as DNA, the CDR3 is TGTGCCAGCAGTTATTCCCTCGGGGGGAGGGAGACCCAGTACTTC.

This sequence joins TRBV25-1 and TRBJ1-2, with 8 bases identical to TRBD1. The germline V gene has CDR1 MGHDK and CDR2 SYGVNS. CDR3 size: 14 residues. V shed 7 bases and J 3 bases; nucleotides not matched to a gene: 7. The DNA of the CDR3 is TGTGCCAGCAAAGGACAGGGACCTTACTATGGCTACACCTTC. Translating gives CASKGQGPYYGYTF.

This clone turned up a few times. CDR3 sequence reads: CASSSQFNPTDTQYF. CDR3 nucleotide sequence: TGTGCCAGCTCAAGTCAGTTTAATCCCACAGATACGCAGTATTTT. The chain has TRBV18 and TRBJ2-3; D not resolved. This CDR3 has 15 residues. Germline V CDR1 and CDR2: KGHSH, LQKENI. Trimming pared 5 bases from V and 2 bases from J, leaving 14 bases between.

The genes are TRBV28 and TRBJ1-1; tentative D call: TRBD1 (6 bases). The CDR3 is 16 amino acids. V was cut by 6 bases and J by 0 bases, with 17 bases left in between. Germline V gives CDR1 MDHEN, CDR2 SYDVKM. This CDR3 is CASRLGGRAVNTEAFF. Here the CDR3 DNA reads TGTGCCAGCAGGTTAGGGGGGCGGGCCGTGAACACTGAAGCTTTCTTT.

The CDR3 bases are TGTGCCAGCAGCGTCGGGGGCTCGAGGGGTGAAGCTTTCTTT. As protein: CASSVGGSRGEAFF. This chain uses TRBV27 with TRBJ1-1, with D possibly being TRBD1 (6 bases). V lost 6 bases to trimming and J lost 7 bases, with 18 bases between them. The CDR3 extends over 14 amino acids. Germline values: CDR1 MNHEY, CDR2 SMNVEV (reference sequence).

The CDR3 spells CASSTDRERETQYF. DNA of the CDR3: TGTGCCAGCAGCACGGACAGGGAGCGTGAGACCCAGTACTTC. The rearrangement joins TRBV7-9 to TRBJ2-5; 8 nucleotides line up with TRBD1. The J segment lost 5 bases and the V segment lost 5 bases, leaving 7 bases of the junction unmatched. The CDR3 sequence is 14 residues long. The germline V gene has CDR1 SEHNR and CDR2 FQNEAQ (reference sequence). The whole variable domain, remainder taken from reference TRBV7-9 and TRBJ2-5, is DTGVSQNPRHKITKRGQNVTFRCDPISEHNRLYWYRQTLGQGPEFLTYFQNEAQLEKSRLLSDRFSAERPKGSFSTLEIQRTEQGDSAMYLCASSTDRERETQYFGPGTRLLVL.

This clone showed up just once. The chain carries TRBV28 and TRBJ2-7, with D possibly being TRBD2 (5 bases). The CDR3 totals 14 residues. Trimming stripped 7 bases from V and 0 bases from J, with 13 bases between. Germline CDR1 MDHEN, CDR2 SYDVKM. Here the CDR3 reads CASTSPGSSYEQYF. CDR3 coding DNA: TGTGCCAGCACCTCTCCTGGGAGCTCCTACGAGCAGTACTTC.

The gene calls are TRBV9 and TRBJ2-4; D assignment may be TRBD1 or TRBD2 (6 bases each). The CDR3 is 14 amino acids. In germline, CDR1 is SGDLS, CDR2 YYNGEE. V lost 4 bases, J lost 6 bases, and 14 bases lay in between. Here the CDR3 DNA reads TGTGCCAGCAGCCCCAACTCGGGGGCAAACATTCAGTACTTC. Translation gives CASSPNSGANIQYF.

The sample holds one count of this clone. The chain carries TRBV27 and TRBJ1-2; D is undetermined. There are 14 residues in the CDR3. The V and J ends lost 6 bases and 0 bases respectively, with 11 bases between them. The germline CDR1 and CDR2 sequences are MNHEY and SMNVEV (reference sequence). CDR3 nucleotides: TGTGCCAGCAGGTCGTGGGTTTCTAACTATGGCTACACCTTC. Encoded protein: CASRSWVSNYGYTF.

The rearrangement uses TRBV29-1 and TRBJ2-1; tentatively, D is TRBD1 (6 bases). The germline V gene encodes CDR1 SQVTM and CDR2 ANQGSEA. V was cut by 2 bases and J by 4 bases, with 18 bases left in between. The CDR3 is 16 residues long. CDR3 residues: CSVEWWDLDSYNEQFF. The CDR3 DNA reads TGCAGCGTTGAATGGTGGGATCTGGACAGTTACAATGAGCAGTTCTTC.